Listed here is a single TCR beta chain. Its antigen is as yet unknown. This record comes from a study of T cells expressing NK-cell markers. Study summary: The TCR beta repertoires were obtained from sorted CD3+CD56+NKG2C+, CD3+CD56+NKG2C- and CD3+CD56-NKG2C+ T cells. HCMV serostatus: most of the eight sequenced donors positive, one negative. The study, taken as a whole, reports: Dominant NKG2C+ clonotypes in about 6 donors made up roughly 1.0-7.0% of CD8+ T cells.

Production of TCR beta cDNA relied on 5'RACE template switching with UMIs. TCRdb re-called the 5' RACE reads; every CDR3 protein appears as one record, without DNA. This listing includes 500,000 to 700,000 distinct CDR3 sequences. The clonotype originates from a man aged 18 to 30 in good health. Sequencing was done on a sample of blood T cells: a sorted CD56 or NKG2C T cell subset, CD4+ or CD8+ T cells, or bulk PBMC T cells (not recorded which).

The CDR3 loop is CASSRAAGYNEQFF. V gene TRBV11-2 combines with J gene TRBJ2-1; the D gene TCRdb calls, TRBD1, cannot be checked with no DNA. The CDR3 totals 14 residues. From germline, CDR1 is SGHAT and CDR2 FQNNGV.